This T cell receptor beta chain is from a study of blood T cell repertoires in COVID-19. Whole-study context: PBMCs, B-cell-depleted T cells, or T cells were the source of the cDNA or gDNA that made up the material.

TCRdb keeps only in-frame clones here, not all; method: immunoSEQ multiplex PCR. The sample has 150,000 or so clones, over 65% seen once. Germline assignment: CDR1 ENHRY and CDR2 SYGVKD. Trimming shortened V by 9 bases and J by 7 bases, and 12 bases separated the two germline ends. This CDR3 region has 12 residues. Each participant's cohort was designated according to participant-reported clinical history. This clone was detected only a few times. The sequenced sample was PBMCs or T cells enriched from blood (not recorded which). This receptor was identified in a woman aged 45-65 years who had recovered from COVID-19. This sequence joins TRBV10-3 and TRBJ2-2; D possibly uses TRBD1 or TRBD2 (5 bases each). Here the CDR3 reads CAIREQGGELFF. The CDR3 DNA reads TGTGCCATAAGGGAGCAGGGCGGGGAGCTGTTTTTT.